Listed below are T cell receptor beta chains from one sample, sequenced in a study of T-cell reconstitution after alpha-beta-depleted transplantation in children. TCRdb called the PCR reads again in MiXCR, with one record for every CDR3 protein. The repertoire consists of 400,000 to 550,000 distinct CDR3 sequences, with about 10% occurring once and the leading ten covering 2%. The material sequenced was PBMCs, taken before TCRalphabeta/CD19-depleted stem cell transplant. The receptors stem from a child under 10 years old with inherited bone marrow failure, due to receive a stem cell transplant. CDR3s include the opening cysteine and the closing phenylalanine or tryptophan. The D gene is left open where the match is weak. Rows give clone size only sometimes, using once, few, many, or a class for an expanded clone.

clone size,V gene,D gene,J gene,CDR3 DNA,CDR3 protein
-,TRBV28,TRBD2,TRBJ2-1,TGTGCCAGCAGTTTATCGGCTAGCGGGAGTAAGTACAATGAGCAGTTCTTC,CASSLSASGSKYNEQFF
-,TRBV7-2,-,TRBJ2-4,TGTGCCAGCAGCTTAGGGGGCGGGACCTTTGCGTACTTC,CASSLGGGTFAYF
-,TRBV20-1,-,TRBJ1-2,TGCAGTGCCGAGAGCAGCAGGGTCTATGGCTACACCTTC,CSAESSRVYGYTF
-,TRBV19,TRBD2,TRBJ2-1,TGTGCCAGTAGTACTCTAGCGGGAGCTCACAATGAGCAGTTCTTC,CASSTLAGAHNEQFF
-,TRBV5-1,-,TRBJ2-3,TGCGCCAGCAGCTTTTCGGGGGGCCGAGATACGCAGTATTTT,CASSFSGGRDTQYF
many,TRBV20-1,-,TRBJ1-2,TGCAGTGCTCTGACACCCTCCTATGGCTACACCTTC,CSALTPSYGYTF
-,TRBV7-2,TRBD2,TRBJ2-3,TGTGCCAGCGAAAAGCGGGAGAGGGCAGATACGCAGTATTTT,CASEKRERADTQYF
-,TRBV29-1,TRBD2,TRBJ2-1,TGCAGCGTTGATCTAGCGGGAGGTGGGAATGAGCAGTTCTTC,CSVDLAGGGNEQFF
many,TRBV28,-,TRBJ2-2,TGTGCCAGCAGTTTCGGAGCGTCCAACACCGGGGAGCTGTTTTTT,CASSFGASNTGELFF
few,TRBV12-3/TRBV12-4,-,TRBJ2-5,TGTGCCAGCAGACCCCGACAACACCAAGAGACCCAGTACTTC,CASRPRQHQETQYF
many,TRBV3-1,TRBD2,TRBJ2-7,TGTGCCAGCAGCTATGGACTAGCGGGAGTCTACGAGCAGTACTTC,CASSYGLAGVYEQYF
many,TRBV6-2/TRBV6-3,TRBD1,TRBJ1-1,TGTGCCAGCAGTTTCGACGACAGGGAAGGGGCTGAAGCTTTCTTT,CASSFDDREGAEAFF
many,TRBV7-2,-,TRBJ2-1,TGTGCCAGCAGCTTAAACGGGGCGGGCGGATCCTACAATGAGCAGTTCTTC,CASSLNGAGGSYNEQFF
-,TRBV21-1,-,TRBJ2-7,TGTGCCAGCAGCAAAGGGTCTAGCGGGAAGTGTTCCTACGAGCAGTACTTC,CASSKGSSGKCSYEQYF
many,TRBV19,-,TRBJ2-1,TGTGCCAGTAGATGGGGGGAGGGGGCACCCTACAATGAGCAGTTCTTC,CASRWGEGAPYNEQFF
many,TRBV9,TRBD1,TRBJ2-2,TGTGCCAGCCAGAAGACAGGGGAGACCGGGGAGCTGTTTTTT,CASQKTGETGELFF
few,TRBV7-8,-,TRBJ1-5,TGTGCCAGCCAATGGTCGGCCGCTCAGCCCCAGCATTTT,CASQWSAAQPQHF
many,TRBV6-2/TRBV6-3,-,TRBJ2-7,TGTGCCAGCAGTTATTTAGGGCTCAACGAGCAGTACTTC,CASSYLGLNEQYF
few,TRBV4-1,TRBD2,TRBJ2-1,TGCGCCAGCTCCCGGGGGGGTAGCAACAATGAGCAGTTCTTC,CASSRGGSNNEQFF
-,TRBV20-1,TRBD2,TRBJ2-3,TGCAGTGCTAGAGGCCACCCTAGCGGGAGACAAGATACGCAGTATTTT,CSARGHPSGRQDTQYF
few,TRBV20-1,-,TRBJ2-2,TGCAGTGCTAGAGTCAGGGGGGACACCGGGGAGCTGTTTTTT,CSARVRGDTGELFF
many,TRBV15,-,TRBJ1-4,TGTGCCACCAGGGCCAGGCCAGCAACTAATGAAAAACTGTTTTTT,CATRARPATNEKLFF
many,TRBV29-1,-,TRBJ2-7,TGCAGCGTTGATTGGCAGGGGGGCTACGAGCAGTACTTC,CSVDWQGGYEQYF
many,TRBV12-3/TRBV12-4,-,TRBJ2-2,TGTGCCAGCGGGGCATCGCCCGCCTACACCGGGGAGCTGTTTTTT,CASGASPAYTGELFF
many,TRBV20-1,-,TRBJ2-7,TGCAGTGCTAGCGGGACCTACGAGCAGTACTTC,CSASGTYEQYF
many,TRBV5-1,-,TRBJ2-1,TGCGCCAGCAAGGACTACCCCGGCCCCAATGAGCAGTTCTTC,CASKDYPGPNEQFF
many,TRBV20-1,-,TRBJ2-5,TGCAGTGCCAGGCCACAAGAGACCCAGTACTTC,CSARPQETQYF
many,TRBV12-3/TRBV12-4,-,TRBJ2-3,TGTGCCAGCAGTTTCTGGGGGGATACGCAGTATTTT,CASSFWGDTQYF
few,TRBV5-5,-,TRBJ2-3,TGTGCCAGCAGTCCCGTTGAGCATAGGGATACGCAGTATTTT,CASSPVEHRDTQYF
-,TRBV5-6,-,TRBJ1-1,TGTGCCAGCGGACTTGGACGGAATATTGAAGCTTTCTTT,CASGLGRNIEAFF
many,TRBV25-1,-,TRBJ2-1,TGTGCCAGCAGCTTTAGCACAGGAATTAATGAGCAGTTCTTC,CASSFSTGINEQFF
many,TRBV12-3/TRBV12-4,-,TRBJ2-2,TGTGCCAGCCAACCAGCGGGCGCGAACACCGGGGAGCTGTTTTTT,CASQPAGANTGELFF
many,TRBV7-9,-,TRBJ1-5,TGTGCCAGCAGCTTAGTGGGCGTCAATCAGCCCCAGCATTTT,CASSLVGVNQPQHF
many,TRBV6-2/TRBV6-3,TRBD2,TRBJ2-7,TGTGCCAGCAGCCGGAGCGGGAGCGAGCAGTACTTC,CASSRSGSEQYF
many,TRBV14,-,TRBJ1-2,TGTGCCAGCAGCCAAGAAGAGACAGGCTTCGATGGCTACACCTTC,CASSQEETGFDGYTF
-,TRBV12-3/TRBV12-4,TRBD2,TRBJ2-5,TGTGCCAGCTCCCTGGGGAGGGGAGAGACCCAGTACTTC,CASSLGRGETQYF
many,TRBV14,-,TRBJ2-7,TGTGCCAGCAGCCAAGTTCGGCAGGCCGTATACGAGCAGTACTTC,CASSQVRQAVYEQYF
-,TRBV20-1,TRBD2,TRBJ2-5,TGCAGTGCTAGGGGGACTAGCGGGAGGGGGGGGATCCAAGAGACCCAGTACTTC,CSARGTSGRGGIQETQYF
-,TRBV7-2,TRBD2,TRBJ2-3,TGTGCCAGCAGCCAGGACACTAGCGGGATGGATACGCAGTATTTT,CASSQDTSGMDTQYF
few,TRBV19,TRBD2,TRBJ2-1,TGTGCCAGTCAGCCTCTAGCGGGAGGCTACAATGAGCAGTTCTTC,CASQPLAGGYNEQFF
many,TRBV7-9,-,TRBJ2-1,TGTGCCAGCAGCTCGATCGGACAGTTGGCGGGCCAGTTCTTC,CASSSIGQLAGQFF
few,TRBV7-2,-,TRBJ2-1,TGTGCCAGCAGCTCAGACACCTGGGACCACCAAAAGCAGTTCTTC,CASSSDTWDHQKQFF
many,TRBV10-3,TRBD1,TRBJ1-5,TGTGCCATAGGGCCGGGACAGGGTTACAATCAGTCCCAGCATTTT,CAIGPGQGYNQSQHF
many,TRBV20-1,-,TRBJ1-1,TGCAGTGCTAGAGTACAGGGTGGTTTAGAACCTGAAGCTTTCTTT,CSARVQGGLEPEAFF
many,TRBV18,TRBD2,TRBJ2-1,TGTGCCAGCTCCCCCACTTATAGCGGGAGGGCAAGGAATGAGCAGTTCTTC,CASSPTYSGRARNEQFF
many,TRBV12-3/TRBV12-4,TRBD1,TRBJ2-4,TGTGCCAGCAGTAGAGACAGGGGGCTAGACATTCAGTACTTC,CASSRDRGLDIQYF
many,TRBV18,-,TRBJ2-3,TGTGCCAGCTCACCACTTGTCGCAGATACGCAGTATTTT,CASSPLVADTQYF
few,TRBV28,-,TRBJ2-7,TGTGCCAGCAGTTTGGGACATCACCACGAGCAGTACTTC,CASSLGHHHEQYF
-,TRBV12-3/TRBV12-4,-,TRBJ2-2,TGTGCCAGCAGTTTCGCCCTAGGGTTTGGGACCGGGGAGCTGTTTTTT,CASSFALGFGTGELFF
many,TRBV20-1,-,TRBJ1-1,TGCAGTGCTAGAGGTTTTGGACGACACTTCGGGACTGAAGCTTTCTTT,CSARGFGRHFGTEAFF
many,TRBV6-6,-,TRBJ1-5,TGTGCCAGCAGGGGTGGGATGGGGAGGCCCCAGCATTTT,CASRGGMGRPQHF